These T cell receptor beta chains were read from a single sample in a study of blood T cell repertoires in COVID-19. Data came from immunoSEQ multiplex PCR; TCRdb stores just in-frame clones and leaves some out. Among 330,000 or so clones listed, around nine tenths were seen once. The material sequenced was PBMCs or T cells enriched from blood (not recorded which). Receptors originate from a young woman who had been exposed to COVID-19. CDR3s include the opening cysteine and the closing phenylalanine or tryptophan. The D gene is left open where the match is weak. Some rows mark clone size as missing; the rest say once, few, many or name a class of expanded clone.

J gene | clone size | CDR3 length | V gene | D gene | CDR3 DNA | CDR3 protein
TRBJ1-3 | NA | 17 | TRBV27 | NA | TGTGCCAGCAGTCCAACAGGCTCCCGAAACTCTGGAAACACCATATATTTT | CASSPTGSRNSGNTIYF
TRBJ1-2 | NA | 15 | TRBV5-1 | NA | TGCGCCAGCAGCTTGGAAGTGGCAGGGCCCTATGGCTACACCTTC | CASSLEVAGPYGYTF
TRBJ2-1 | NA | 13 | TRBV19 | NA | TGTGCCAGTAGTACCGGACTAATAAATGAGCAGTTCTTC | CASSTGLINEQFF
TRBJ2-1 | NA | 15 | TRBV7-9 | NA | TGTGCCAGCACCCTTCGGGGAGGAACCTACAATGAGCAGTTCTTC | CASTLRGGTYNEQFF
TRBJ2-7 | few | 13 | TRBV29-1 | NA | TGCAGCGTGGGCGGGGACTCCTTCGGGGAGCAGTACTTC | CSVGGDSFGEQYF
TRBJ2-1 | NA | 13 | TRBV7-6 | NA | TGTGCCAGCGGAGACCCCGGTTACAATGAGCAGTTCTTC | CASGDPGYNEQFF
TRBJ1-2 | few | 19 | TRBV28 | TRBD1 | TGTGCCAGCAGTTTATTAGGTACAAAGCCCCCGGGACAGGGGGACGGCTACACCTTC | CASSLLGTKPPGQGDGYTF
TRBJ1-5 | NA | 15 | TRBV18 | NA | TGTGCCAGCTCACCACCGACCGGGGGAGGTCAGCCCCAGCATTTT | CASSPPTGGGQPQHF
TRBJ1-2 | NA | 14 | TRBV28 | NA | TGTGCCAGCAGCTCCGGCCAGGGAACCTATGGCTACACCTTC | CASSSGQGTYGYTF
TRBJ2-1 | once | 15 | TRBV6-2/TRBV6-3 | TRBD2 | TGTGCCAGCAGTCGAAGCGGGAGTTTAGGAAATGAGCAGTTCTTC | CASSRSGSLGNEQFF
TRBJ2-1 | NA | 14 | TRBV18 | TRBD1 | TGTGCCAGCTCACCCGGACAGGGGAGGAATGAGCAGTTCTTC | CASSPGQGRNEQFF
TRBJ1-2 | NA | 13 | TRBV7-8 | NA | TGTGCCAGCAGCCGAACACCTAACTATGGCTACACCTTC | CASSRTPNYGYTF
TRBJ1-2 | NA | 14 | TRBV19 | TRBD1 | TGTGCCAGTAGTAGGCCGGGACAGGGTTTTGGCTACACCTTC | CASSRPGQGFGYTF
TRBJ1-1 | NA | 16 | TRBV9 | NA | TGTGCCAGCAGCCCACGGGGGGGGCAGGTGAACACTGAAGCTTTCTTT | CASSPRGGQVNTEAFF
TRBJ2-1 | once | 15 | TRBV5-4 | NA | TGTGCCAGCAGCTTGACGCTAGGCCGACACAATGAGCAGTTCTTC | CASSLTLGRHNEQFF
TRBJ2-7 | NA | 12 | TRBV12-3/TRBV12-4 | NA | TGTGCCTACCTTGTCAGGGCCCAGGAGCAGTACTTC | CAYLVRAQEQYF
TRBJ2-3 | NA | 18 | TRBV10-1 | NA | TGCGCCAGCAGTGAGTCGATTCACACTGGGGGGAGCACAGATACGCAGTATTTT | CASSESIHTGGSTDTQYF
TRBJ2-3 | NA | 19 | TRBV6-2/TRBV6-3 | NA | TGTGCCAGCAGTTCCCCCTTTGGCGGGAGAAGGACAGGGACAGATACGCAGTATTTT | CASSSPFGGRRTGTDTQYF
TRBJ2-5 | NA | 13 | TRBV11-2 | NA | TGTGCCAGCAGCGCTAATAGGGAGGAGACCCAGTACTTC | CASSANREETQYF
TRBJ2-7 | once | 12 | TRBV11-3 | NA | TGTGCCAGCAGCTTAGTCGGCTACGAGCAGTACTTC | CASSLVGYEQYF
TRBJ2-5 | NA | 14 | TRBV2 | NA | TGTGCCAGCAGTGGTGAGGGAGAGGGAGAGACCCAGTACTTC | CASSGEGEGETQYF
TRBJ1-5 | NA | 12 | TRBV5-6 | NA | TGTGCCAGCAGCCTGGGGCATCAGCCCCAGCATTTT | CASSLGHQPQHF
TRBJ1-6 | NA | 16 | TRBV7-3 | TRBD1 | TGTGCCAGCAGCTTATCGGGGGACAGGGTAAATTCACCCCTCCACTTT | CASSLSGDRVNSPLHF
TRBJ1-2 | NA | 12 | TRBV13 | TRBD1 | TGTGCCAGCAGCTTGGGACAGGGGGCAGGTACCTTC | CASSLGQGAGTF
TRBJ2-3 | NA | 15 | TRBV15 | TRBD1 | TGTGCCACCAGCAGAGGACAGGGTGACACAGATACGCAGTATTTT | CATSRGQGDTDTQYF
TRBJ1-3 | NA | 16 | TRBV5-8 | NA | TGTGCCAGCAGCCCCGAGGGTTATTTCTCTGGAAACACCATATATTTT | CASSPEGYFSGNTIYF
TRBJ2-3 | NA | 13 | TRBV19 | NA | TGTGCCAGTAGCGGGTATGACACAGATACGCAGTATTTT | CASSGYDTDTQYF
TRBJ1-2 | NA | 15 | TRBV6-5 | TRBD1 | TGTGCCAGCAGTTACCCCGGACAGGGGGCAGATGGCTACACCTTC | CASSYPGQGADGYTF
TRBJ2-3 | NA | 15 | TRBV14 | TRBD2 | TGTGCCAGCAGCCCGGGACTAGCGGACGCAGATACGCAGTATTTT | CASSPGLADADTQYF
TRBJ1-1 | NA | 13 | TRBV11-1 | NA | TGTGCCAGCAGCGACCGGGGGAACACTGAAGCTTTCTTT | CASSDRGNTEAFF
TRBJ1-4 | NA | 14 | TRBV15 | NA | TGTGCCACCAGCAGAGATCGTGGCGGTGAAAAACTGTTTTTT | CATSRDRGGEKLFF
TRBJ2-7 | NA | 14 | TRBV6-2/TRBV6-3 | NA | TGTGCCAGCAGTTCCGCCACAGGGTACTACGAGCAGTACTTC | CASSSATGYYEQYF
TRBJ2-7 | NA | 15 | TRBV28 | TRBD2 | TGTGCCAGCAGTGTAACTAGCGGGAGCGCCTACGAGCAGTACTTC | CASSVTSGSAYEQYF
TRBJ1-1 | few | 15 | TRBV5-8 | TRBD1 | TGTGCCAGCAGCTTGACGGGGCAGGGGGACACTGAAGCTTTCTTT | CASSLTGQGDTEAFF
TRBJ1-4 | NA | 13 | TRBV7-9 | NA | TGTGCCAGCAGCTTACCAGGGCCAGAAAAACTGTTTTTT | CASSLPGPEKLFF
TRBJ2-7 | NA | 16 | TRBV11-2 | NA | TGTGCCAGCAGCTTATCCCTACATGCGGGCGGCTACGAGCAGTACTTC | CASSLSLHAGGYEQYF
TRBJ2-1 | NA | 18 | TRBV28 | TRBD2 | TGTGCCAGCAGTCGCCCAATCCTACTAGCGGGAGTCGGCGATGAGCAGTTCTTC | CASSRPILLAGVGDEQFF
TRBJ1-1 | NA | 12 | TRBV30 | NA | TGTGCCTGGAGTTCAGAGAACACTGAAGCTTTCTTT | CAWSSENTEAFF
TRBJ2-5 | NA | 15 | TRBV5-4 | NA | TGTGCCAGCAGCTTGGCCGACCGGGAGCTGGAGACCCAGTACTTC | CASSLADRELETQYF
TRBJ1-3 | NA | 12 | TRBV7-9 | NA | TGTGCCAGCAGCCCCAGTGGAAACACCATATATTTT | CASSPSGNTIYF
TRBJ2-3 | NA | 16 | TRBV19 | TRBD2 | TGTGCCAGTAGTGATACAGCGGGAGGGTACGGAGATACGCAGTATTTT | CASSDTAGGYGDTQYF
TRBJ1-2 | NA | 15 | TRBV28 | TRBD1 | TGTGCCAGCAGTTTAGGGGGACAGGGAAGATATGGCTACACCTTC | CASSLGGQGRYGYTF
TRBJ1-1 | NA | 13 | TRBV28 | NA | TGTGCCAGCAGTTTATCAGTGAACACTGAAGCTTTCTTT | CASSLSVNTEAFF
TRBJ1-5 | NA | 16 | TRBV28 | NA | TGTGCCAGCAGTTTGTGGCAGGGGTTAGGCAATCAGCCCCAGCATTTT | CASSLWQGLGNQPQHF
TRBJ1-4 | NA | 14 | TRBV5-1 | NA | TGCGCCAGCAGCTTGGCACAGCCAGGGGAAAAACTGTTTTTT | CASSLAQPGEKLFF
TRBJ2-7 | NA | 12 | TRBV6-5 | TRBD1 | TGTGCCACCAAACAGGGGAAGAACGAGCAGTACTTC | CATKQGKNEQYF
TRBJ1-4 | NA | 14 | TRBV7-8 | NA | TGTGCCAGCAGCTTAGCGCGGTCTAATGAAAAACTGTTTTTT | CASSLARSNEKLFF
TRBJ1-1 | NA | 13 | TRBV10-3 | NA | TGTGCCGGAACGGCCAGGGAGAACACTGAAGCTTTCTTT | CAGTARENTEAFF
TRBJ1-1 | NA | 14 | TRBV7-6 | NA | TGTGCCAGCAGCTTAGCCCGCGGGGCTACTGAAGCTTTCTTT | CASSLARGATEAFF
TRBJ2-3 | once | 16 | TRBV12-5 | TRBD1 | TGTGCTAGTGGGTCGACAGGGCCCGCGTCAACAGATACGCAGTATTTT | CASGSTGPASTDTQYF
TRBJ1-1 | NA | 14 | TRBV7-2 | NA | TGTGCCAGCAGCTTAGAAGGGGGTATCACTGAAGCTTTCTTT | CASSLEGGITEAFF
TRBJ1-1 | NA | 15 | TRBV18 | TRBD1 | TGTGCCAGCTCCAGGTCGCAGGGGGCATATACTGAAGCTTTCTTT | CASSRSQGAYTEAFF
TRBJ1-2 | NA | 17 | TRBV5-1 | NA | TGCGCCAGCAGCGATGGAGGTATAGGACAGAGTAACTATGGCTACACCTTC | CASSDGGIGQSNYGYTF
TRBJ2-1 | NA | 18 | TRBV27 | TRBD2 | TGTGCCAGCAGTTTATTCGGACTAGCGGGAGGCTACTACAATGAGCAGTTCTTC | CASSLFGLAGGYYNEQFF
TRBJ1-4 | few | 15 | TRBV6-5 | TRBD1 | TGTGCCAGCGCGCCGAGGACAGGGGATAATGAAAAACTGTTTTTT | CASAPRTGDNEKLFF
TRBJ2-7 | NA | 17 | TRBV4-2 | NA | TGTGCCAGCAGCCAAGAAGAAGGGGCACCCTCTTCCTACGAGCAGTACTTC | CASSQEEGAPSSYEQYF
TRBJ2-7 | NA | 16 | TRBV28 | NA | TGTGCCAGCAATAGCGCCGAGAAGCTTGGAGAGGGCGAGCAGTACTTC | CASNSAEKLGEGEQYF